This T cell receptor beta chain originates from a study of blood T cell repertoires in COVID-19 (dated by TCRdb to about 2020). Background on the whole study: Samples from collaborators originated in the United States, Italy and Spain and spanned both the acute and convalescent phases of COVID-19. The prospective study material was composed of cDNA or gDNA derived from T cells, B-cell-depleted T cells, or PBMCs. Deeply sampled blood TCRbeta repertoires from subjects exposed to, actively infected with, or recovered from COVID-19 were included in the dataset. The repertoires were made available in a free public database intended to serve as a resource for research on the immune response to SARS-CoV-2. Samples came from the ongoing ImmuneRACE study (first 160 participants) plus 1,254 subjects from 6 global collaborators. Nearly every sample came with metadata listing a de-identified subject ID, COVID-19 status, age in years and sex. Where HLA class I and class II types were available, the types were taken from metadata supplied by the sample provider, not from assay-based typing. Broad study findings and their caveats: The quantity of clinical and demographic metadata differed by source and by participant and was supplied without curation.

TCRbeta CDR3 regions were amplified from genomic DNA by means of the immunoSEQ Assay, a bias-controlled multiplex PCR. The authors' analysis ran thus. The number of nucleated cells in each sample was estimated by amplification of reference gene primers within the assay. Sequence reads were collapsed and filtered to measure the absolute abundance of every unique TCRbeta CDR3 rearrangement. Productive Simpson clonality was computed per sample as the square root of Simpson's diversity index over productive rearrangements. The table comes from immuneACCESS by way of TCRdb, which keeps in-frame sequences with V and J called. Part of the clones is missing from these tables; in studies checked, under half for an unresolved V gene and the rest for unknown reasons. D and trimming were read from the DNA, whereas the V and J calls and clone size are those reported in that table. This sample holds 90,000 to 130,000 clones; about 75% were observed only once. The ten largest clonotypes hold 16% of the sample.

The germline V gene (reference sequence) gives CDR1 as LNHDA and CDR2 as SQIVND. The CDR3 measures 15 amino acids from cysteine to phenylalanine. The DNA shown is the 45-base CDR3, in frame from base 1. Trimming leaves V shorter by 4 bases and J shorter by 2 bases, with the junction holding 4 bases beyond the gene matches. As for this clone: The target of this receptor is not known. Within one base of it there is no much larger clone, and no base qualities were kept.

The collaborating institutions used their own protocols to collect whole blood in K2EDTA tubes. For TCRbeta analysis, collaborators shipped samples in one of three forms: frozen whole blood, isolated PBMCs, or DNA extracted from either of those sample types. Sequenced sample: peripheral blood. This receptor was identified in a woman at least 80 years old with active or convalescent COVID-19. This chain is built from TRBV19 and TRBJ1-5, with 8 middle bases fitting TRBD1. The CDR3 has the sequence CASSTGQVRNQPQHF. The sequence in DNA is TGTGCCAGTAGTACGGGACAGGTACGCAATCAGCCCCAGCATTTT.